Following are 4 T cell receptor beta chains from one sample sequenced in a study of T-cell memory formation after mild COVID-19. MiXCR, applied by TCRdb to the 5' RACE reads, yields one record per CDR3 protein. Counted here are roughly 250,000 distinct CDR3 sequences, roughly 15% occurring once; the ten biggest clones make up about 3.5%. The sample was PBMCs or a T cell subset sorted from them (not recorded which). These TCRs come from a man between 18 and 29 years old who had mild COVID-19 (a few samples of this study predate the infection). Cell type and time point are not known.

This clonotype has a handful of counts. The chain links TRBV4-1 to TRBJ1-2; D gene unclear. CDR3 length equals 14 residues. CDR1 and CDR2 from the germline V gene are MGHRA and YSYEKL. Trimming removed 6 bases from V and 0 bases from J, with 11 bases in between. Here the CDR3 reads CASSTDGSNYGYTF. The CDR3 nucleotides are TGCGCCAGCAGTACCGACGGATCTAACTATGGCTACACCTTC.

This clonotype has a handful of counts. The CDR3 region has the DNA TGTGCCAGCAGAGTCTGGGGAAATCAGCCCCAGCATTTT. Residues: CASRVWGNQPQHF. This chain uses TRBV2 with TRBJ1-5; D not certain. The V gene's germline CDR1 is SNHLY and CDR2 FYNNEI. V was trimmed by 6 bases and J by 4 bases, leaving 10 bases between them. This CDR3 contains 13 residues.

The V call is TRBV11-2, the J call TRBJ2-5; D may be TRBD1 (5 bases). The germline V gene encodes CDR1 SGHAT and CDR2 FQNNGV. The CDR3 length is 14 residues. V gave up 1 base and J gave up 5 bases, with 11 bases separating them. DNA for the CDR3: TGTGCCAGCAGCTTAGGGCAGGGTCCGGAGACCCAGTACTTC. It codes for CASSLGQGPETQYF.

The CDR3 DNA reads TGCGCCAGCAGCGCGTACAAGAACACCGGGGAGCTGTTTTTT. It yields the protein CASSAYKNTGELFF. The chain combines TRBV5-1 with TRBJ2-2, with no clear D. The CDR3 contains 14 residues. The V gene's germline CDR1 is SGHRS and CDR2 YFSETQ. V was trimmed by 4 bases and J by 1 base, leaving 8 bases between them.